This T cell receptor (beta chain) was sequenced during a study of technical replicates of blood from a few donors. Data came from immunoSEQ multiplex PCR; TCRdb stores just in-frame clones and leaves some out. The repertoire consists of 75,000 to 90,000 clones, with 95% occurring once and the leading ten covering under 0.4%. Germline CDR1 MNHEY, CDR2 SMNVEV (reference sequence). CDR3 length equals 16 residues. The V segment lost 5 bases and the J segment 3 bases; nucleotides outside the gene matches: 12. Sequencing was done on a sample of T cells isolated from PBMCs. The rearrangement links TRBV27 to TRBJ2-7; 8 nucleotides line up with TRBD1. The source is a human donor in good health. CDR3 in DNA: TGTGCCAGCAGTAATTCCCAGGGACAGGTTTTCTACGAGCAGTACTTC. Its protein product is CASSNSQGQVFYEQYF.